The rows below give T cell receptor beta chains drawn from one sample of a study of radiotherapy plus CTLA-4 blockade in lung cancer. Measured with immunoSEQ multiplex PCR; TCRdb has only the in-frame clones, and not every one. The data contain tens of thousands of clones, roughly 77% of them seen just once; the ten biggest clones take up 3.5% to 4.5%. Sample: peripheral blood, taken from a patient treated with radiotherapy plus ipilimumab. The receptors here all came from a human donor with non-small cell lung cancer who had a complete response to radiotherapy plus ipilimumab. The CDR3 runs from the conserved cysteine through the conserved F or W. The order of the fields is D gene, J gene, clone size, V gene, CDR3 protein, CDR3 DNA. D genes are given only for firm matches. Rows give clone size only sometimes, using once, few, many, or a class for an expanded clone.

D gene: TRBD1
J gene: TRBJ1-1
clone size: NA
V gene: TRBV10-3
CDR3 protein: CAISDTGTENTEAFF
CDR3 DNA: TGTGCCATCAGTGACACCGGGACAGAGAACACTGAAGCTTTCTTT

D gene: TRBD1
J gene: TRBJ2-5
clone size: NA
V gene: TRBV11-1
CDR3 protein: CASSGNRQGQETQYF
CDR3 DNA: TGTGCCAGCAGCGGAAACCGACAGGGGCAAGAGACCCAGTACTTC

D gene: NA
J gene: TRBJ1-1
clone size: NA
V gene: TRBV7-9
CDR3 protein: CASSKQVRTEAFF
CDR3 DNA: TGTGCCAGCAGCAAACAGGTGAGAACTGAAGCTTTCTTT

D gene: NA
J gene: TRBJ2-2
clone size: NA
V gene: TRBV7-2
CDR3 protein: CASSWTRNTGELFF
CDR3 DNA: TGTGCCAGCAGCTGGACGAGGAACACCGGGGAGCTGTTTTTT

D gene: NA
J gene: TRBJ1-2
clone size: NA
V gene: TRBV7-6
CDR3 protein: CASSLRRVGYGYTF
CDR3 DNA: TGTGCCAGCAGCTTACGACGTGTAGGCTATGGCTACACCTTC

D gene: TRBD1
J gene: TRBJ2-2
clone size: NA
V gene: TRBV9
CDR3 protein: CASARQQGHTGELFF
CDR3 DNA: TGTGCCAGCGCGAGGCAACAGGGGCACACCGGGGAGCTGTTTTTT

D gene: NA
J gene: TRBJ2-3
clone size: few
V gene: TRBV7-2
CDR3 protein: CASSLGRGRTDTQYF
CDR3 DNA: TGTGCCAGCAGCCTGGGGAGGGGGCGCACAGATACGCAGTATTTT

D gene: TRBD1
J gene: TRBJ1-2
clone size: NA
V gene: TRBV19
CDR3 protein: CASSIVGTGTYGYTF
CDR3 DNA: TGTGCCAGTAGTATTGTCGGGACAGGGACTTATGGCTACACCTTC

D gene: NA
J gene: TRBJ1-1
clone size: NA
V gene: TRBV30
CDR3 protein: CAWSVSGFTEAFF
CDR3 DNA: TGTGCCTGGAGTGTGTCCGGGTTCACTGAAGCTTTCTTT

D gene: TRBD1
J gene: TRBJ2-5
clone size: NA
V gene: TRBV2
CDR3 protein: CASSPYRGRGETQYF
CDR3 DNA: TGTGCCAGCAGTCCGTACAGGGGCAGGGGAGAGACCCAGTACTTC

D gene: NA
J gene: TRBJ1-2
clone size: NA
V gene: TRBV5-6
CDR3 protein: CASSLYRQDSSNYGYTF
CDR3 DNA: TGTGCCAGCAGCTTATACAGGCAGGACAGTTCTAACTATGGCTACACCTTC

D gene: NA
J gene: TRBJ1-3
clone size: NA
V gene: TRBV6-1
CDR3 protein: CASSAMGSGSGNTIYF
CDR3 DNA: TGTGCCAGCAGTGCTATGGGAAGCGGCTCTGGAAACACCATATATTTT